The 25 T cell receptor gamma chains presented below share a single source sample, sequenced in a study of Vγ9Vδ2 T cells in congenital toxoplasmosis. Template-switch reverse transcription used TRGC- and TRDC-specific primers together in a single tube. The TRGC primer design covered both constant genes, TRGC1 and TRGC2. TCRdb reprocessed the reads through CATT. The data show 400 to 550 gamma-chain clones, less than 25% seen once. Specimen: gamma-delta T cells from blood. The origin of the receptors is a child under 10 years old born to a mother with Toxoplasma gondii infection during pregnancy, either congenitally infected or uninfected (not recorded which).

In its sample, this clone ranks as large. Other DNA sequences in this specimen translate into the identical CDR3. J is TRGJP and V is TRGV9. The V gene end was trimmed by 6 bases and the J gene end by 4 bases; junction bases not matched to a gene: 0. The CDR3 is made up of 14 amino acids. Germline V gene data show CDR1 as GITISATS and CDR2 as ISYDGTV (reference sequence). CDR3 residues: CALWQELGKKIKVF. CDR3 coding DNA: TGTGCCTTGTGGCAAGAGTTGGGCAAAAAAATCAAGGTATTT.

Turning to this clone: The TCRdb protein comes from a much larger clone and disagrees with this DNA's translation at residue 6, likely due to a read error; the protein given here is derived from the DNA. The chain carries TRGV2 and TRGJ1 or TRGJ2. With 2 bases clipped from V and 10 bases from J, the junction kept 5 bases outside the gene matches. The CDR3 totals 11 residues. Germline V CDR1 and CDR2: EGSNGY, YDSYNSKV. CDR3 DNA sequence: TGTGCCACCTGGGACGAGCAGAAGAAACTCTTT. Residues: CATWDEQKKLF.

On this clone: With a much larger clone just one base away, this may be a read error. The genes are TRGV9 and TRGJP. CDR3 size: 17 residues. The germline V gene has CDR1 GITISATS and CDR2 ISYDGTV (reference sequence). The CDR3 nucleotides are TGTGCCTTGTGGGGGGTGTCCCAAGAGTTGGGCAAAAAAATCAAGGTATTT. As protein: CALWGVSQELGKKIKVF.

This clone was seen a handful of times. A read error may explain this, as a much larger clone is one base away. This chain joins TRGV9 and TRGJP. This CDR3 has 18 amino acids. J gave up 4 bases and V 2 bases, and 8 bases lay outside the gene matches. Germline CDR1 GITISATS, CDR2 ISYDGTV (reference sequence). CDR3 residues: CALWEDLEQELGKKIKVF. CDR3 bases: TGTGCCTTGTGGGAGGACCTCGAACAAGAGTTGGGCAAAAAAATCAAGGTATTT.

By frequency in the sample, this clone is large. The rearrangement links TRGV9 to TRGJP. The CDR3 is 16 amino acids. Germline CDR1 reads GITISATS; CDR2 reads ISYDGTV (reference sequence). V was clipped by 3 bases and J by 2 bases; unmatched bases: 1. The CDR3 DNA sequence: TGTGCCTTGTGGGAGTGGCAAGAGTTGGGCAAAAAAATCAAGGTATTT. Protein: CALWEWQELGKKIKVF.

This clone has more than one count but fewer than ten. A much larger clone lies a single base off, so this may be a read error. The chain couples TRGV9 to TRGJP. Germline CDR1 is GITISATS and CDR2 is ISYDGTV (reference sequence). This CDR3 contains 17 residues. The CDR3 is CALCEDPKELGKKIKVF. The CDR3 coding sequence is TGTGCCTTGTGCGAGGATCCTAAAGAGTTGGGCAAAAAAATCAAGGTATTT.

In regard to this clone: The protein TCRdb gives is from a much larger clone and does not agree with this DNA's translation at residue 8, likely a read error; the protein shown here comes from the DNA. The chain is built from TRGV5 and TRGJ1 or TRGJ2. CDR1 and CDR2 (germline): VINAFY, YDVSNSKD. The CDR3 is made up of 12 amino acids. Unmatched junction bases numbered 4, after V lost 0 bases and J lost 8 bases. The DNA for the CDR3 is TGTGCCACCTGGGACAGGCCCAATAAGAAACTCTTT. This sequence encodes CATWDRPNKKLF.

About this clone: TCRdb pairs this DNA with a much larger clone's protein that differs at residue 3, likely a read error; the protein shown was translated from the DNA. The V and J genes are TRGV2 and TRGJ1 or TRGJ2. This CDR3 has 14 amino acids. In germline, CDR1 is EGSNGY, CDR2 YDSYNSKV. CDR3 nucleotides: TGTGCCGCCTGGGACGGGCCCTATTATTATAAGAAACTCTTT. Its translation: CAAWDGPYYYKKLF.

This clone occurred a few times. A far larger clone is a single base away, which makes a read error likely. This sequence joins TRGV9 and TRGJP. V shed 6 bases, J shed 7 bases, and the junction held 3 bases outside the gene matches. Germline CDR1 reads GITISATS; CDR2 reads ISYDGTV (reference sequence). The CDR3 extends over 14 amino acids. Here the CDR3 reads CALWKELGKKIKVF. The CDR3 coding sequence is TGTGCCTTGTGGAAGGAGTTGGGCAAAAAAATCAAGGTATTT.

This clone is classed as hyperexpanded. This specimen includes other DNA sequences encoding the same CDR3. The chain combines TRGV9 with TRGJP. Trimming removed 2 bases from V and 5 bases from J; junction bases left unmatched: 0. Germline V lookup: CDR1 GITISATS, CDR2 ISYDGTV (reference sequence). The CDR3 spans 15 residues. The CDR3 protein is CALWEEELGKKIKVF. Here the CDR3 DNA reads TGTGCCTTGTGGGAGGAAGAGTTGGGCAAAAAAATCAAGGTATTT.

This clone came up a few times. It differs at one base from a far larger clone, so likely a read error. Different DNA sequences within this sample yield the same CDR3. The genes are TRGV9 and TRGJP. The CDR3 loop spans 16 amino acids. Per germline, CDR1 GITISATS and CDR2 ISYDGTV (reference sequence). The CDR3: CALWEVQELGKKIKVF. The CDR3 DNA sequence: TGTGCCTTATGGGAGGTGCAAGAGTTGGGCAAAAAAATCAAGGTATTT.

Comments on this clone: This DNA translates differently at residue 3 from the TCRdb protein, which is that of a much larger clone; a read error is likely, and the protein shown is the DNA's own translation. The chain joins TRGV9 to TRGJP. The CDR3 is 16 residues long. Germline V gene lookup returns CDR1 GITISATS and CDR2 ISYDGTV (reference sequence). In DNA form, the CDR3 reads TGTGCCGTGTGGGAGGTGCAAGAGTTGGGCAAAAAAATCAAGGTATTT. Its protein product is CAVWEVQELGKKIKVF.

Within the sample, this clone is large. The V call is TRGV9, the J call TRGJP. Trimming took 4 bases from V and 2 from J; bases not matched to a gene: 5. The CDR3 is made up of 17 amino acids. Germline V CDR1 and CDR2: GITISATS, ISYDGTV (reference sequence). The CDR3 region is CALWDRRQELGKKIKVF. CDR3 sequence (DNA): TGTGCCTTGTGGGACCGCCGGCAAGAGTTGGGCAAAAAAATCAAGGTATTT.

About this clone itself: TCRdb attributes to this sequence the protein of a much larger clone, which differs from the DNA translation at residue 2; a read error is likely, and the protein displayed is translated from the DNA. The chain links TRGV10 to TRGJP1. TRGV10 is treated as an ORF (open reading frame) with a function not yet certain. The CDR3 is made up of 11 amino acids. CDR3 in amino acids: CSAWDYWFKIF. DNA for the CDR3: TGTTCTGCGTGGGATTATTGGTTCAAGATATTT.

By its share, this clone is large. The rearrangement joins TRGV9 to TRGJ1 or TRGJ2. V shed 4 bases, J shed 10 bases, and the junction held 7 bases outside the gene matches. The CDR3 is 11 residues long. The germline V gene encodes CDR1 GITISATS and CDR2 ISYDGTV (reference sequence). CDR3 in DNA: TGTGCCTTGTGGGATAACCCAAAGAAACTCTTT. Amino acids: CALWDNPKKLF.

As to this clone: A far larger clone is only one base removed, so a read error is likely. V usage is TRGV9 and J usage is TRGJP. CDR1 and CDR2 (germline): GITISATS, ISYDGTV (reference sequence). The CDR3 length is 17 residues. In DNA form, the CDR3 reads TGTGCCATGTGGGAGTCGCTAAAGGAGTTGGGCAAAAAAATCAAGGTATTT. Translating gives CAMWESLKELGKKIKVF.

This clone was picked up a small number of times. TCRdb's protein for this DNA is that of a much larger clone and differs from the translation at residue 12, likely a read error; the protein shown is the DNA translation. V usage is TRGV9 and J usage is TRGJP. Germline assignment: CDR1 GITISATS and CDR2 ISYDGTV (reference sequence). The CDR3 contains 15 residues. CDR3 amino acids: CALWMQELGKKSKVF. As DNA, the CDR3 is TGTGCCTTGTGGATGCAAGAGTTGGGCAAAAAAAGCAAGGTATTT.

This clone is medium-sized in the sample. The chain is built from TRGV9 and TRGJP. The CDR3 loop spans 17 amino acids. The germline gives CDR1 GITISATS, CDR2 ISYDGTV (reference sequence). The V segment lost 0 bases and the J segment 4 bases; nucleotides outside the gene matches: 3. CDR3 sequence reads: CALWEVLQELGKKIKVF. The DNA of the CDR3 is TGTGCCTTGTGGGAGGTGCTTCAAGAGTTGGGCAAAAAAATCAAGGTATTT.

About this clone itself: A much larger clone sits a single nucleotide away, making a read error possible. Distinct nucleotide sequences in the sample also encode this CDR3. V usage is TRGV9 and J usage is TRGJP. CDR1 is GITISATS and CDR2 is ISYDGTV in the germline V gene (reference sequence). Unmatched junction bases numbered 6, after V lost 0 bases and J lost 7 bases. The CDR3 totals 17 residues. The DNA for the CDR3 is TGTGCCTTGTGGGAGGTGCCGCAGGAGTTGGGCAAAAAAATCAAGGTATTT. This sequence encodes CALWEVPQELGKKIKVF.

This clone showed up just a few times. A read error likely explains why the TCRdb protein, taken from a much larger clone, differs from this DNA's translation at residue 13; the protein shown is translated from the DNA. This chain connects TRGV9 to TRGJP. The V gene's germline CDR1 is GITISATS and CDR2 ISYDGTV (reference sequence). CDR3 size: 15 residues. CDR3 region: CALWERTVGKKIRVF. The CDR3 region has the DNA TGTGCCTTGTGGGAAAGGACGGTGGGCAAAAAAATCAGGGTATTT.

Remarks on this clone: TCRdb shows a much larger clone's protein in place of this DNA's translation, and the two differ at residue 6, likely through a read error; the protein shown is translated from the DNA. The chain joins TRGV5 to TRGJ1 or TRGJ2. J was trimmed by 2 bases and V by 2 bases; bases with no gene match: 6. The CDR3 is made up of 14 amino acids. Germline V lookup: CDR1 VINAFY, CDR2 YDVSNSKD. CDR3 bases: TGTGCCACCTGGGACACTCGGGATTATTATAAGAAACTCTTT. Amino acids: CATWDTRDYYKKLF.

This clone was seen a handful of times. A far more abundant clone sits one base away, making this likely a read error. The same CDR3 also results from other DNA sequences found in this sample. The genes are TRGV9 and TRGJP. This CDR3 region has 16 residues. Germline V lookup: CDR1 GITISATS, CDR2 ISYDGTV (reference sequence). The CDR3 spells CALWEVQELGKKIKVF. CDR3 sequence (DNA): TGTGCCTTGTGGGAGGTGCAAGAATTGGGCAAAAAAATCAAGGTATTT.

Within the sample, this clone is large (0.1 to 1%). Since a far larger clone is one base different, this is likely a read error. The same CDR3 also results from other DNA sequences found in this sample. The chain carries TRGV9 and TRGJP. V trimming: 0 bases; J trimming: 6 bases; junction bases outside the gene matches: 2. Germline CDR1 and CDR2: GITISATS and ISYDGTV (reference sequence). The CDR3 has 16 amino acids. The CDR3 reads CALWEVRELGKKIKVF. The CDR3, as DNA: TGTGCCTTGTGGGAGGTGCGAGAGTTGGGCAAAAAAATCAAGGTATTT.

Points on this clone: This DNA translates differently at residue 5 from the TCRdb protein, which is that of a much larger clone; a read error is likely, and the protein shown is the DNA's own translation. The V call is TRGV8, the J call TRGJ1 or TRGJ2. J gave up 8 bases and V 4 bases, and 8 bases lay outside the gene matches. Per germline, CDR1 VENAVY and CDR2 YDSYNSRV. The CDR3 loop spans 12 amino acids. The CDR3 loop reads CATWERPHKKLF. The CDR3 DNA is TGTGCCACCTGGGAAAGGCCCCATAAGAAACTCTTT.

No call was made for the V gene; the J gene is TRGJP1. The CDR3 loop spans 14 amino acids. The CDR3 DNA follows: TGTGCGTGGGATCCATATACCACTGGTTGGTTCAAGATATTT. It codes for CAWDPYTTGWFKIF.